This T cell receptor (beta chain) was sequenced for a study of beta chain features in type 1 diabetes. For the study at large: Patients were similar to healthy donors in age and gender (as well as in cell yields). In all, more than 90,000,000 sorted cells from all samples were analyzed. General study findings and limits: Significant though moderate, a shortening of TCRB CDR3s appeared in all four CD4+ subsets of Type 1 diabetes patients.

The CDR3 consists of 13 residues. V was shortened by 5 bases and J by 4 bases, with 11 bases between the two germline ends. Germline V gene lookup returns CDR1 SEHNR and CDR2 FQNEAQ (reference sequence). About this clone itself: No antigen is known for it.

The isolated RNA, all of it, was reverse transcribed, so expressed TCRB transcripts were what got sequenced. The table came from immunoSEQ multiplex PCR; TCRdb's copy has only in-frame clones and leaves some out. The sample has 160,000 or so clones, 63% seen once. The chain carries TRBV7-9 and TRBJ2-5; D not certain. The source of this sequence is a man aged 30 to 45 with type 1 diabetes. Sequencing was done on a sample of naive CD4+ T cells from blood. The CDR3: CASSPDPLETQYF. In DNA, the CDR3 is TGTGCCAGCAGCCCCGACCCATTAGAGACCCAGTACTTC.